This T cell receptor beta chain was captured by sequencing in a study of blood T cell repertoires in COVID-19. On the study more broadly: Researchers got acute and convalescent COVID-19 samples from the United States, Italy and Spain.

The CDR3 contains 14 residues. With 0 bases removed from V and 10 bases from J, the gap between germline ends came to 13 bases. Germline CDR1 and CDR2: LNHNV and YYDKDF (reference sequence). Method: immunoSEQ multiplex PCR; TCRdb's copy keeps in-frame clones and lacks some. The sample includes roughly 100,000 clones, around four fifths of them seen just once. Sequenced material: peripheral blood. The origin of this receptor is a human donor in a cohort sampled during active COVID-19. The chain links TRBV15 to TRBJ1-5, with D uncertain. CDR3: CATSRDDSRGPQHF. CDR3 coding DNA: TGTGCCACCAGCAGAGATGACTCTCGCGGACCCCAGCATTTT. Full variable domain (rest looked up from reference TRBV15 and TRBJ1-5): DAMVIQNPRYQVTQFGKPVTLSCSQTLNHNVMYWYQQKSSQAPKLLFHYYDKDFNNEADTPDNFQSRRPNTSFCFLDIRSPGLGDTAMYLCATSRDDSRGPQHFGDGTRLSIL.